These 26 T cell receptor beta chains were all obtained from the same sample, sequenced in a study of prognosis after radiotherapy for stage I lung cancer. From genomic DNA, two-round multiplex PCR was used to amplify TCR beta CDR3. Gene-specific primers for each TRBV and TRBJ gene drove first-round PCR. TCRdb reprocessed the multiplex PCR reads via MiXCR and lists one record per CDR3 protein. Found here are about 9,000 distinct CDR3 sequences, 62% of them singletons; the top ten hold 20%. Source: PBMCs, taken before or after stereotactic body radiation therapy (not recorded which). These receptors all stem from a donor at least 50 years old with non-small cell lung cancer.

This clonotype came up a few times. This sequence is one base from a far larger clone and is likely a read error. The chain's CDR3 is CASRSLSLTSGRFGADTQYF. The CDR3 DNA reads as TGTGCCAGCAGATCTCTCTCTCTGACTAGCGGGAGGTTCGGGGCAGATACGCAGTATTTT. The chain recombines TRBV6-8 with TRBJ2-3; 13 nucleotides match TRBD2. Germline CDR1 MNHGY, CDR2 SAAAGT. The CDR3 is made up of 20 amino acids. Trimming at V came to 6 bases and at J to 4 bases, leaving 19 bases not matched to a gene.

A remark on this clonotype: A far larger clone is a single base away, which makes a read error likely. CDR3 region: CVSSLDTGEKLFF. CDR3 nucleotide sequence: TGTGTCAGCAGTTTAGATACGGGTGAAAAACTGTTTTTT. The chain combines TRBV12-5 with TRBJ1-4; D remains ambiguous. This CDR3 region has 13 residues. The germline gives CDR1 LGHNT, CDR2 FRNRAP.

CDR3 amino acids: CSARVFTTGVNSPLHF. As DNA, the CDR3 is TGCAGTGCTAGAGTCTTTACGACAGGGGTTAATTCACCCCTCCACTTT. This chain uses TRBV20-1 with TRBJ1-6; 8 positions agree with TRBD1. Germline-derived CDR1 and CDR2 are DFQATT and SNEGSKA (reference sequence). The CDR3 contains 16 residues. J lost 6 bases, V lost 1 base, and 8 bases had no gene match.

About this clonotype: Relative to the germline gene, one junction end is altered; a read error may explain this. CDR3 nucleotides: TGTGCCAGCAGGTCAGGGGGACATGGGATCGGCTACGAGCATTACTTC. Translated: CASRSGGHGIGYEHYF. This sequence joins TRBV6-2 or TRBV6-3 and TRBJ2-7, with TRBD1 matching 7 bases. Germline lookup yields CDR1 MNHEY and CDR2 SVGEGT. The CDR3 is 16 amino acids.

This clonotype was picked up many times. This chain uses TRBV2 with TRBJ1-4; the match to TRBD1 covers 8 bases. The ends lost 6 bases at V and 4 bases at J; junction bases unmatched: 7. Germline CDR1 SNHLY, CDR2 FYNNEI. The CDR3 runs 15 residues. CDR3: CASRVRTGNNEKLFF. The DNA of the CDR3 is TGTGCCAGCAGGGTACGGACAGGGAATAATGAAAAACTGTTTTTT. The variable domain in full, with the rest retrieved from reference TRBV2 and TRBJ1-4, is EPEVTQTPSHQVTQMGQEVILRCVPISNHLYFYWYRQILGQKVEFLVSFYNNEISEKSEIFDDQFSVERPDGSNFTLKIRSTKLEDSAMYFCASRVRTGNNEKLFFGSGTQLSVL.

This clonotype is deemed medium-sized (0.01 to 0.1%). The chain couples TRBV6-5 to TRBJ2-5; the match to TRBD1 covers 7 bases. The CDR3 is made up of 13 amino acids. Per the germline V gene, CDR1 is MNHEY and CDR2 is SVGAGI. With 2 bases clipped from V and 5 bases from J, the junction kept 2 bases outside the gene matches. The CDR3 spells CASSYTGVETQYF. Written as DNA, the CDR3 is TGTGCCAGCAGTTACACAGGGGTTGAGACCCAGTACTTC.

The V call is TRBV19, the J call TRBJ1-2; perhaps TRBD1 as D (6 bases). The CDR3 contains 10 residues. V lost 6 bases to trimming and J lost 7 bases, with 6 bases between them. Germline CDR1 is LNHDA and CDR2 is SQIVND (reference sequence). In DNA form, the CDR3 reads TGTGCCAGTAGACAGGGTGGCTACACCTTC. Residues: CASRQGGYTF.

This chain joins TRBV20-1 and TRBJ2-7; D is perhaps TRBD2 (6 bases). Per the germline V gene, CDR1 is DFQATT and CDR2 is SNEGSKA (reference sequence). V lost 7 bases and J 2 bases, leaving 18 bases between the germline ends. The CDR3 totals 14 residues. The CDR3 DNA is TGCAGTGGGAAGCCGGGGGAACTGGCCTACGAGCAGTACTTC. This encodes CSGKPGELAYEQYF.

The sample holds many counts of this clonotype. Germline is not matched at one junction end, which may reflect a read error. CDR3 protein: CASSFGRTEASF. The CDR3 coding sequence is TGTGCCAGCAGCTTTGGGCGCACTGAAGCTTCCTTT. The rearrangement uses TRBV11-1 and TRBJ1-1, with D unclear. The CDR3 sequence is 12 residues long. In germline, CDR1 is SGHAT, CDR2 FQDESV (reference sequence).

Concerning this clonotype: A much more abundant neighbour one base away suggests this may be a read error. The rearrangement links TRBV5-5 to TRBJ2-5; D remains ambiguous. Germline assignment: CDR1 SGHKS and CDR2 YYEKEE (reference sequence). V shed 0 bases and J shed 6 bases, with 9 bases lying between them. The CDR3 length is 13 residues. CDR3 protein: CASSLGEVKTQYF. The CDR3 region has the DNA TGTGCCAGCAGCTTGGGTGAAGTGAAGACCCAGTACTTC.

This clonotype was observed a single time. The chain uses TRBV6-1 and TRBJ2-7; D might be TRBD2 (5 bases). Germline CDR1 reads MNHNS; CDR2 reads SASEGT. V dropped 6 bases and J dropped 2 bases, with 14 bases sitting between them. The CDR3 has 14 amino acids. In nucleotides, the CDR3 is TGTGCCAGCAGCACATCGCGGGTCCCCTACGAGCAGTACTTC. Translating gives CASSTSRVPYEQYF.

V and J are TRBV6-1 and TRBJ1-1, with unresolved D. Germline CDR1 is MNHNS and CDR2 is SASEGT. Deletions cut 6 bases from V and 12 bases from J, with 20 bases between. This CDR3 contains 13 residues. The CDR3 DNA is TGTGCCAGCAGCCCTACACGGGCGTTTGGTTCTTTCTTT. Its translation: CASSPTRAFGSFF.

In regard to this clonotype: One base separates it from a far larger clone, so it is likely a read error. The rearrangement links TRBV25-1 to TRBJ2-7; unclear D gene. CDR1 MGHDK and CDR2 SYGVNS come from the germline V gene. CDR3 length: 14 residues. Between the trimmed V and J ends, which lost 5 bases and 7 bases, there was a span of 18 bases. CDR3 residues: CASSYTSTLIEQYF. In DNA, the CDR3 is TGTGCCAGCAGTTACACTTCGACGTTGATTGAGCAGTACTTC.

This chain uses TRBV7-3 with TRBJ2-3; D possibly corresponds to TRBD1 (6 bases). This CDR3 is built from 15 residues. CDR1 SGHTA and CDR2 FQGTGA come from the germline V gene. The V end was cut by 5 bases, the J end by 0 bases, with 12 bases between. The CDR3 loop reads CASSTLGGSTDTQYF. In DNA, the CDR3 is TGTGCCAGCAGCACACTTGGGGGCAGCACAGATACGCAGTATTTT.

The chain joins TRBV6-6 to TRBJ2-7, with 7 bases aligning to TRBD1. V lost 7 bases to trimming and J lost 6 bases; unmatched junction nucleotides: 9. The germline V gene encodes CDR1 MNHNY and CDR2 SVGAGI (reference sequence). The CDR3 has 13 amino acids. The CDR3, as DNA: TGTGCCAGCAACCGACAGGGCTCTGGCGAGCAGTACTTC. Translated, it gives CASNRQGSGEQYF.

The chain combines TRBV29-1 with TRBJ2-7; TRBD2 matches at 9 bases. The ends lost 4 bases at V and 2 bases at J; junction bases unmatched: 6. Per germline, CDR1 SQVTM and CDR2 ANQGSEA. The CDR3 extends over 14 amino acids. DNA of the CDR3: TGCAGCGTTGTCCCAGCGGGAGGACCCTACGAGCAGTACTTC. This gives the protein CSVVPAGGPYEQYF.

This clonotype was observed many times. A much larger clone differs from this one at a single base, so this may be a read error. Lacking the conserved final phenylalanine or tryptophan, this CDR3 likely reflects a read error. The DNA for the CDR3 is TGTGCCAGCAGTGAGTCAAGGACAGGGAATTCACCCCTCCACCTT. It yields the protein CASSESRTGNSPLHL. The V and J genes are TRBV2 and TRBJ1-6; 8 bases are a match to TRBD1. The CDR3 loop spans 15 amino acids. CDR1 is SNHLY, CDR2 FYNNEI, per germline. After removal of 3 bases from V and 7 bases from J, the junction contained 5 bases not matched to a gene.

This chain uses TRBV6-2 or TRBV6-3 with TRBJ2-6, with D tentatively TRBD1 (5 bases). Per the germline V gene, CDR1 is MNHEY and CDR2 is SVGEGT. The CDR3 spans 18 residues. The CDR3 DNA reads as TGTGCAGTCGTGTATAGGGGCAAGACCCTTTCTGGGGCCAACGTCCTGACTTTC. Protein product: CAVVYRGKTLSGANVLTF.

This chain uses TRBV6-2 or TRBV6-3 with TRBJ2-5; the match to TRBD2 covers 12 bases. Germline values: CDR1 MNHEY, CDR2 SVGEGT. J gave up 8 bases and V 7 bases, and 11 bases lay outside the gene matches. The CDR3 contains 15 residues. CDR3 sequence reads: CASMSTSGSWDTQYF. The DNA of the CDR3 is TGTGCCAGCATGTCGACTAGCGGGAGTTGGGATACCCAGTACTTC.

On this clonotype: This likely traces to a read error, being one base from a far larger clone. The chain employs TRBV27 and TRBJ1-2; D is undetermined. The CDR3 contains 13 residues. Germline V gene data show CDR1 as MNHEY and CDR2 as SMNVEV (reference sequence). The ends were cut back, 7 bases at V and 4 bases at J, with 13 bases in the middle. The CDR3 is CASNFSTLYGYTF. Here the CDR3 DNA reads TGTGCCAGCAATTTTTCTACACTCTATGGCTACACCTTC.

The genes are TRBV28 and TRBJ2-7; a weak D match, TRBD2 (5 bases). CDR3 length: 13 amino acids. Germline assignment: CDR1 MDHEN and CDR2 SYDVKM. The V end lost 3 bases, the J end lost 3 bases, and 9 bases lay between the germline ends. CDR3 residues: CASSLNGNYEQYF. The CDR3 DNA reads as TGTGCCAGCAGTTTGAACGGGAACTACGAGCAGTACTTC.

About this clonotype: A read error may account for a junction end that differs from germline. J is TRBJ2-5 and V is TRBV9; D remains ambiguous. Germline loops: CDR1 SGDLS, CDR2 YYNGEE. The CDR3 runs 15 residues. The CDR3 protein is CASSIGPGLDETQYF. As DNA, the CDR3 is TGTGCCAGCAGCATAGGCCCCGGTCTCGACGAGACGCAGTACTTC.

By share, this clonotype counts as medium-sized (0.01 to 0.1%). The chain uses TRBV20-1 and TRBJ2-7; possibly TRBD2 for D (6 bases). The CDR3 is 14 amino acids. The germline V gene has CDR1 DFQATT and CDR2 SNEGSKA (reference sequence). V lost 6 bases, J lost 5 bases, and 20 bases lay in between. The CDR3 region has the DNA TGCAGTGCCCCCCCATTGCGGGGAGCCCACGAGCAGTACTTC. Encoded protein: CSAPPLRGAHEQYF.

This rearrangement joins TRBV27 to TRBJ1-2, with a tentative D call TRBD1 (6 bases). V was cut by 2 bases and J by 6 bases, with 10 bases left in between. The CDR3 spans 13 residues. Germline-derived CDR1 and CDR2 are MNHEY and SMNVEV (reference sequence). CDR3 DNA: TGTGCCAGCAGTTTACAGGGGCGCAATGGCTACACCTTC. It yields the protein CASSLQGRNGYTF.

The chain couples TRBV11-2 to TRBJ1-2; D is possibly TRBD1 (5 bases). Trimming left V 3 bases short and J 2 bases short, with 13 bases between. The CDR3 extends over 15 amino acids. The V gene's germline CDR1 is SGHAT and CDR2 FQNNGV. CDR3 loop: CASSFSFGANYGYTF. As DNA, the CDR3 is TGTGCCAGCAGCTTTTCCTTTGGGGCGAACTATGGCTACACCTTC.

V gene TRBV6-2 or TRBV6-3 combines with J gene TRBJ1-5; D not certain. V lost 5 bases and J 4 bases, leaving 9 bases between the germline ends. The germline V gene has CDR1 MNHEY and CDR2 SVGEGT. The CDR3 spans 13 residues. CDR3 DNA sequence: TGTGCCAGCAGTGGCCGCGGTAATCAGCCCCAGCATTTT. It codes for CASSGRGNQPQHF.